The next 30 T cell receptor beta chains were all read from a single sample in a study of long-term antiretroviral therapy in people with HIV. Researchers report immunoSEQ v3.0 was run at survey level. TCRdb's table, derived via immunoSEQ multiplex PCR, lists solely in-frame clones and lacks some. The sample shows tens of thousands of clones, around four fifths of them seen only once. Sequencing used unsorted PBMCs, obtained 0.8 years after starting antiretroviral therapy. The source of these receptors is a woman between 18 and 29 years old with HIV.

This chain links TRBV5-4 with TRBJ2-2, with TRBD2 identical over 8 bases. The germline gives CDR1 SGHNT, CDR2 YYREEE (reference sequence). The length of the CDR3 is 14 residues. The V and J ends lost 3 bases and 4 bases, in that order; junction bases with no gene match: 2. The CDR3 coding sequence is TGTGCCAGCAGCTCGGGACTAGTCACCGGGGAGCTGTTTTTT. Its translation is CASSSGLVTGELFF.

The rearrangement uses TRBV19 and TRBJ2-2; D not certain. Germline CDR1 reads LNHDA; CDR2 reads SQIVND (reference sequence). The CDR3 is 13 amino acids. Trimming took 1 base from V and 10 from J, leaving 10 bases between them. CDR3 DNA sequence: TGTGCCAGTAGTATAGGAAGCCGAAAGGAGCTGTTTTTT. It codes for CASSIGSRKELFF.

The chain combines TRBV29-1 with TRBJ2-5, with a possible D match to TRBD2 (5 bases). Between the trimmed V and J ends, which lost 8 bases and 3 bases, there was a span of 19 bases. The CDR3 is 14 residues long. Looked up from germline, CDR1 is SQVTM and CDR2 is ANQGSEA. This chain's CDR3 is CSFTTGSAEETQYF. CDR3 nucleotides: TGCAGCTTCACCACTGGGAGCGCAGAAGAGACCCAGTACTTC. Based on the CDR3 plus reference TRBV29-1 and TRBJ2-5, the full variable domain is SAVISQKPSRDICQRGTSLTIQCQVDSQVTMMFWYRQQPGQSLTLIATANQGSEATYESGFVIDKFPISRPNLTFSTLTVSNMSPEDSSIYLCSFTTGSAEETQYFGPGTRLLVL.

The V gene is TRBV21-1, the J gene TRBJ1-2. TRBV21-1 is a pseudogene locus. The CDR3 loop spans 16 amino acids. CDR3 DNA: TGTGCCAGCAGCAAAGGTGGACGGTTCTCTAACTATGGCTACACCTTC. Amino acid sequence: CASSKGGRFSNYGYTF.

The rearrangement joins TRBV19 to TRBJ1-1; D is undetermined. The CDR3 loop spans 15 amino acids. The germline gives CDR1 LNHDA, CDR2 SQIVND (reference sequence). V lost 3 bases and J lost 0, with 11 bases in between. DNA for the CDR3: TGTGCCAGTAGTATCCGGGAGTACATGAACACTGAAGCTTTCTTT. Translating gives CASSIREYMNTEAFF.

The gene calls are TRBV9 and TRBJ2-7, with D possibly matching TRBD1 (5 bases). This CDR3 spans 14 amino acids. The germline gives CDR1 SGDLS, CDR2 YYNGEE. Trimming removed 3 bases from V and 4 bases from J, with 14 bases in between. The CDR3: CASSARPGPYEQYF. The CDR3, as DNA: TGTGCCAGCAGCGCCCGGCCAGGGCCTTACGAGCAGTACTTC.

This clone appeared once. In nucleotides, the CDR3 is TGCGCCAGCAGCTTGGATATAGTCAGACGTCCGGGTGAAAAACTGTTTTTT. Residues: CASSLDIVRRPGEKLFF. V usage is TRBV5-1 and J usage is TRBJ1-4; D gene ambiguous. This CDR3 is built from 17 residues. With 0 bases removed from V and 7 bases from J, the gap between germline ends came to 19 bases. Germline assignment: CDR1 SGHRS and CDR2 YFSETQ.

This clone appeared a few times. The chain employs TRBV1 and TRBJ1-1; TRBD1 was called by the table and not checked on the DNA. TRBV1 is classified as a pseudogene. The CDR3 extends over 19 amino acids. CDR3 coding DNA: TGCACCTCGGATACCGGGACAGGGGGGCCTCCCTTCGCGAACACTGAAGCTTTCTTT. It codes for CTSDTGTGGPPFANTEAFF.

The genes are TRBV7-2 and TRBJ1-1, with TRBD1 identical over 9 bases. Germline V CDR1 and CDR2: SGHTA, FQGNSA. The ends lost 1 base at V and 1 base at J; junction bases unmatched: 10. The CDR3 runs to 18 residues. As DNA, the CDR3 is TGTGCCAGCAGCTTAGTCCGCCTACAGGGGGCAAGGAACACTGAAGCTTTCTTT. It yields the protein CASSLVRLQGARNTEAFF.

This sequence joins TRBV9 and TRBJ1-5; the match to TRBD1 covers 9 bases. The V gene end was trimmed by 4 bases and the J gene end by 4 bases; junction bases not matched to a gene: 9. The CDR3 extends over 16 amino acids. Germline lookup yields CDR1 SGDLS and CDR2 YYNGEE. The CDR3 spells CASSPYGTGSNQPQHF. The CDR3 coding sequence is TGTGCCAGCAGCCCTTACGGGACAGGGTCAAATCAGCCCCAGCATTTT.

This clone was recorded once. The rearrangement links TRBV7-2 to TRBJ1-1; 10 nucleotides line up with TRBD1. Germline V gene data show CDR1 as SGHTA and CDR2 as FQGNSA. V shed 5 bases, J shed 3 bases, and the junction held 6 bases outside the gene matches. The CDR3 sequence is 15 residues long. CDR3 DNA: TGTGCCAGCAGCCGGGGGGGGACAGGGGACACTGAAGCTTTCTTT. Its protein is CASSRGGTGDTEAFF.

The V gene is TRBV7-2, the J gene TRBJ1-1; TRBD1 aligns across 7 bases. In germline, CDR1 is SGHTA, CDR2 FQGNSA. The CDR3 extends over 14 amino acids. V gave up 0 bases and J gave up 11 bases; unmatched junction bases: 9. CDR3 DNA sequence: TGTGCCAGCAGCTTAGCGTGGGCAGGGGGTTTGGCTTTCTTT. This encodes CASSLAWAGGLAFF. Looking up the rest from reference TRBV7-2 and TRBJ1-1 gives the full variable domain: GAGVSQSPSNKVTEKGKDVELRCDPISGHTALYWYRQSLGQGLEFLIYFQGNSAPDKSGLPSDRFSAERTGGSVSTLTIQRTQQEDSAVYLCASSLAWAGGLAFFGQGTRLTVV.

The J gene is TRBJ1-2, the V gene TRBV15; unclear D gene. Germline CDR1 and CDR2: LNHNV and YYDKDF (reference sequence). This CDR3 spans 16 amino acids. With 0 bases removed from V and 5 bases from J, the gap between germline ends came to 16 bases. DNA for the CDR3: TGTGCCACCAGCAGAGATGCCAGCCACGCGGGGTATGGCTACACCTTC. Its protein product is CATSRDASHAGYGYTF. Filled out from reference TRBV15 and TRBJ1-2, the complete variable domain reads DAMVIQNPRYQVTQFGKPVTLSCSQTLNHNVMYWYQQKSSQAPKLLFHYYDKDFNNEADTPDNFQSRRPNTSFCFLDIRSPGLGDTAMYLCATSRDASHAGYGYTFGSGTRLTVV.

This chain uses TRBV6-5 with TRBJ1-2, with D tentatively TRBD1 (5 bases). CDR1 MNHEY and CDR2 SVGAGI come from the germline V gene. The CDR3 loop spans 15 amino acids. V lost 7 bases and J lost 4, with 19 bases in between. The CDR3 nucleotides read TGTGCCAGCACCCGGACCACGAAGGGGAGCTATGGCTACACCTTC. Protein: CASTRTTKGSYGYTF.

The chain employs TRBV6-5 and TRBJ2-7, with no clear D. The CDR3 loop spans 15 amino acids. CDR1 MNHEY and CDR2 SVGAGI come from the germline V gene. Deletions cut 0 bases from V and 0 bases from J, with 9 bases between. For the CDR3, the DNA is TGTGCCAGCAGTTACTCGGCTTTGGGCTCCTACGAGCAGTACTTC. Protein product: CASSYSALGSYEQYF.

This sequence joins TRBV9 and TRBJ2-2; 9 bases map to TRBD2. Germline CDR1 is SGDLS and CDR2 is YYNGEE. This CDR3 has 17 amino acids. The V and J ends lost 0 bases and 0 bases, in that order; junction bases with no gene match: 3. Here the CDR3 reads CASSVGLAGANTGELFF. CDR3 DNA sequence: TGTGCCAGCAGCGTAGGATTAGCGGGGGCGAACACCGGGGAGCTGTTTTTT.

This clone is labeled as medium-sized. V and J are TRBV25-1 and TRBJ1-1; TRBD1 agrees at 7 bases. J was trimmed by 1 base and V by 4 bases; bases with no gene match: 3. Per germline, CDR1 MGHDK and CDR2 SYGVNS. This CDR3 spans 14 amino acids. CDR3 sequence: CASSVDRENTEAFF. CDR3 DNA: TGTGCCAGCAGTGTCGACAGGGAGAACACTGAAGCTTTCTTT.

The table lists this clone with a few counts. V gene TRBV7-3 combines with J gene TRBJ2-2; 8 positions agree with TRBD1. The CDR3 has 12 residues. J gave up 13 bases and V 5 bases, and 6 bases lay outside the gene matches. Germline V gene data show CDR1 as SGHTA and CDR2 as FQGTGA. In nucleotides, the CDR3 is TGTGCCAGCAGCCCTGGACAGGGCGGGCTGTTTTTT. It translates to CASSPGQGGLFF.

The chain employs TRBV6-5 and TRBJ1-5; D ambiguous. CDR3 size: 15 residues. The V end was cut by 0 bases, the J end by 4 bases, with 10 bases between. Per germline, CDR1 MNHEY and CDR2 SVGAGI. CDR3 nucleotides: TGTGCCAGCAGTTACTCGATACAGATGAATCAGCCCCAGCATTTT. It is translated as CASSYSIQMNQPQHF.

The CDR3 loop reads CASSLVGSSYEQYF. The CDR3 DNA is TGTGCCAGCAGCTTAGTTGGCAGTTCCTACGAGCAGTACTTC. The V call is TRBV7-9, the J call TRBJ2-7, with D unclear. Germline V gene data show CDR1 as SEHNR and CDR2 as FQNEAQ (reference sequence). Trimming took off 1 base at V and 1 base at J, with 8 bases between the two ends. CDR3 length: 14 residues.

V and J are TRBV7-3 and TRBJ2-1, with 7 bases lining up with TRBD2. Germline-derived CDR1 and CDR2 are SGHTA and FQGTGA. With V trimmed by 1 base and J by 5 bases, 5 bases remained unmatched. The CDR3 runs 15 residues. Here the CDR3 reads CASSLRGGEDNEQFF. CDR3 bases: TGTGCCAGCAGCTTAAGGGGGGGAGAGGACAATGAGCAGTTCTTC.

The chain combines TRBV7-2 with TRBJ2-3; D is possibly TRBD2 (6 bases). V was trimmed by 1 base and J by 1 base, leaving 12 bases between them. CDR1 SGHTA and CDR2 FQGNSA come from the germline V gene. The CDR3 length is 16 residues. The CDR3 DNA reads TGTGCCAGCAGCTTAGGAGGTTCTAGCGGCACAGATACGCAGTATTTT. Translation gives CASSLGGSSGTDTQYF.

This clone was counted only a few times. This rearrangement joins TRBV5-4 to TRBJ2-1; tentatively, D is TRBD1 (6 bases). V dropped 5 bases and J dropped 5 bases, with 11 bases sitting between them. CDR3 length: 13 residues. Looked up from germline, CDR1 is SGHNT and CDR2 is YYREEE (reference sequence). The CDR3, as DNA: TGTGCCAGCAGGGTGGACAGCCACAATGAGCAGTTCTTC. Translated, it gives CASRVDSHNEQFF.

This chain uses TRBV13 with TRBJ1-2; no clear D. The germline V gene encodes CDR1 PRHDT and CDR2 FYEKMQ (reference sequence). V gave up 3 bases and J gave up 1 base, with 3 bases separating them. CDR3 length equals 12 residues. Here the CDR3 reads CASSFYNYGYTF. CDR3 DNA sequence: TGTGCCAGCAGCTTCTATAACTATGGCTACACCTTC.

This clone was seen just once. This rearrangement joins TRBV6-5 to TRBJ1-1; perhaps TRBD1 as D (6 bases). The V gene lost 6 bases and the J gene lost 4 bases, with 15 bases spanning the gap. Germline V gives CDR1 MNHEY, CDR2 SVGAGI. This CDR3 has 14 amino acids. Written as DNA, the CDR3 is TGTGCCAGCAGACTGACCCAGGGGCCCACTGAAGCTTTCTTT. Its protein product is CASRLTQGPTEAFF.

This sequence joins TRBV5-6 and TRBJ2-5; tentatively, D is TRBD1 or TRBD2 (7 bases each). The CDR3 totals 16 residues. Germline CDR1 and CDR2: SGHDT and YYEEEE. V was shortened by 2 bases and J by 1 base, with 15 bases between the two germline ends. The DNA of the CDR3 is TGTGCCAGCAGCTTAACAGGGGAGGGGACCCAAGAGACCCAGTACTTC. The encoded protein is CASSLTGEGTQETQYF.

This clone has only one observation. This chain uses TRBV5-6 with TRBJ2-7; D perhaps matches TRBD1 (6 bases). Germline assignment: CDR1 SGHDT and CDR2 YYEEEE. The CDR3 length is 12 residues. V was cut by 4 bases and J by 5 bases, with 10 bases left in between. The CDR3 is CASSLHRDEQYF. The CDR3 bases are TGTGCCAGCAGCCTCCACAGGGACGAGCAGTACTTC.

The genes are TRBV14 and TRBJ1-4, with D possibly TRBD1 on 5 matching bases. Deletions cut 4 bases from V and 4 bases from J, with 16 bases between. The CDR3 runs 16 residues. Germline values: CDR1 SGHDN, CDR2 FVKESK. The DNA for the CDR3 is TGTGCCAGCAGCCCCTTCGGAGGGGCAGGTAATGAAAAACTGTTTTTT. Translating it yields CASSPFGGAGNEKLFF.

The CDR3 DNA follows: TGTGCCAGCAGTGGGGTAGACCGGCCGGAGACCCAGTACTTC. Translated, it gives CASSGVDRPETQYF. This chain connects TRBV6-1 to TRBJ2-5; the D is unclear. The length of the CDR3 is 14 residues. Trimming cost V 4 bases and J 5 bases, with 14 bases left between them. Looked up from germline, CDR1 is MNHNS and CDR2 is SASEGT.

The CDR3 is CASSEDQGYEQYF. The CDR3 region has the DNA TGTGCCAGCAGTGAAGATCAGGGCTACGAGCAGTACTTC. The genes are TRBV6-1 and TRBJ2-7, with D perhaps TRBD1 (5 bases). This CDR3 contains 13 residues. The V and J ends lost 1 base and 3 bases respectively, with 7 bases between them. Germline V gives CDR1 MNHNS, CDR2 SASEGT.